Listed here are 30 T cell receptor beta chains from one sample, sequenced in a study of T cells in Graves' hyperthyroidism and ophthalmopathy. TCR beta CDR3 regions were amplified from RNA. HTBI primers drove first-round RT-PCR of the TCR CDR3. TCRdb called the multiplex PCR reads again in MiXCR, with one record for every CDR3 protein. The sample holds hundreds of thousands of distinct CDR3 sequences, 20% seen once. The sequenced sample was blood. These receptors all come from a man in his forties with Graves' ophthalmopathy.

This clonotype has at least ten counts. The V call is TRBV9, the J call TRBJ2-3; weak D call: TRBD1 (6 bases). Per germline, CDR1 SGDLS and CDR2 YYNGEE. The CDR3 covers 16 residues. V lost 4 bases, J lost 6 bases, and 21 bases lay in between. The CDR3: CASSPQTGPSLDTQYF. For the CDR3, the DNA is TGTGCCAGCAGCCCACAGACAGGACCCTCCCTGGATACGCAGTATTTT.

This clonotype has a handful of counts. This chain's CDR3 is CASSQDLEQGYGYTF. CDR3 sequence (DNA): TGTGCCAGCAGCCAAGATCTCGAACAGGGTTATGGCTACACCTTC. The chain uses TRBV3-1 and TRBJ1-2; TRBD1 is a possible D gene (6 bases). CDR3 length: 15 residues. The V end lost 0 bases, the J end lost 5 bases, and 13 bases lay between the germline ends. CDR1 is LGHDT, CDR2 YNNKEL, per germline (reference sequence).

In its sample, this clonotype was seen many times. The J gene is TRBJ1-5, the V gene TRBV6-1; maybe TRBD1 (6 bases). Germline V gives CDR1 MNHNS, CDR2 SASEGT. Trimming pared 5 bases from V and 3 bases from J, leaving 14 bases between. The length of the CDR3 is 15 residues. CDR3 residues: CASSREQGNNQPQHF. As DNA, the CDR3 is TGTGCCAGCAGTCGGGAACAGGGAAACAATCAGCCCCAGCATTTT.

The rearrangement links TRBV5-1 to TRBJ2-7, with 7 bases that match TRBD2. The CDR3 runs to 15 residues. Looked up from germline, CDR1 is SGHRS and CDR2 is YFSETQ. The ends lost 1 base at V and 4 bases at J; junction bases unmatched: 8. The CDR3 bases are TGCGCCAGCAGCTTGACGGCGGGAGAGATTTACGAGCAGTACTTC. Amino acid sequence: CASSLTAGEIYEQYF.

There are a few counts of this clonotype. The V gene is TRBV3-1, the J gene TRBJ2-3; 12 positions match TRBD2. The ends lost 4 bases at V and 2 bases at J; junction bases unmatched: 4. In germline, CDR1 is LGHDT, CDR2 YNNKEL (reference sequence). The CDR3 totals 16 residues. For the CDR3, the DNA is TGTGCCAGCAGCCCGACTAGCGGGGGATACACAGATACGCAGTATTTT. Translating gives CASSPTSGGYTDTQYF.

This clonotype was counted only a few times. A junction end diverges from the germline sequence, so it may reflect a read error. CDR3 region: CASSLEGFQPQHF. CDR3 in DNA: TGTGCCAGCAGTTTAGAAGGGTTTCAGCCCCAGCATTTT. The chain employs TRBV11-2 and TRBJ1-5, with D uncertain. CDR3 size: 13 residues. The germline gives CDR1 SGHAT, CDR2 FQNNGV.

The chain carries TRBV11-2 and TRBJ1-6; unclear D gene. Germline-derived CDR1 and CDR2 are SGHAT and FQNNGV. This CDR3 has 14 residues. Trimming removed 2 bases from V and 7 bases from J, with 9 bases in between. This CDR3 is CASSLLRANSPLHF. In DNA form, the CDR3 reads TGTGCCAGCAGCTTACTTAGGGCCAATTCACCCCTCCACTTT.

This clonotype showed up many times. V usage is TRBV18 and J usage is TRBJ1-2, with TRBD1 identical over 8 bases. J lost 2 bases, V lost 2 bases, and 1 base had no gene match. Per the germline V gene, CDR1 is KGHSH and CDR2 is LQKENI. The CDR3 totals 14 residues. The CDR3 DNA reads TGTGCCAGCTCACCAGGACAGGGAAACTATGGCTACACCTTC. This gives the protein CASSPGQGNYGYTF.

V and J are TRBV7-3 and TRBJ1-1, with 8 positions matching TRBD1. This CDR3 comprises 13 residues. Germline V gives CDR1 SGHTA, CDR2 FQGTGA. Unmatched junction bases numbered 7, after V lost 7 bases and J lost 6 bases. DNA for the CDR3: TGTGCCAGCAAAACCACAGGGGGGGCTGAAGCTTTCTTT. Translating it yields CASKTTGGAEAFF.

The chain links TRBV19 to TRBJ1-2; 8 bases map to TRBD1. In germline, CDR1 is LNHDA, CDR2 SQIVND (reference sequence). This CDR3 has 16 amino acids. The V segment lost 4 bases and the J segment 4 bases; nucleotides outside the gene matches: 11. The CDR3 sequence: CASSTDHRGVGYGYTF. The CDR3 DNA reads as TGTGCCAGTAGTACAGACCACAGGGGGGTCGGCTATGGCTACACCTTC.

This clonotype was seen many times. The chain employs TRBV7-8 and TRBJ2-3, with 8 bases lining up with TRBD2. CDR1 is SGHVS and CDR2 is FQNEAQ in the germline V gene. The CDR3 runs 16 residues. Trimming at V came to 1 base and at J to 3 bases, leaving 6 bases not matched to a gene. The CDR3 nucleotides read TGTGCCAGCAGCTTAGTAAGGAGCGGGGGAACAGATACGCAGTATTTT. Protein: CASSLVRSGGTDTQYF.

This clonotype was seen repeatedly, ten times or more. The chain recombines TRBV2 with TRBJ2-5, with D perhaps matching TRBD2 (5 bases). Germline loops: CDR1 SNHLY, CDR2 FYNNEI. The V end lost 4 bases, the J end lost 4 bases, and 13 bases lay between the germline ends. This CDR3 region has 14 residues. This chain's CDR3 is CASSVNGGLETQYF. The CDR3 DNA follows: TGTGCCAGCAGTGTGAACGGAGGTTTAGAGACCCAGTACTTC.

This clonotype was seen more than once but under ten times. V gene TRBV6-1 combines with J gene TRBJ1-1; D call uncertain. The germline gives CDR1 MNHNS, CDR2 SASEGT. The CDR3 extends over 11 amino acids. V was clipped by 6 bases and J by 5 bases, with 7 bases between them. As DNA, the CDR3 is TGTGCCAGCAGCTCTCCTACTGAAGCTTTCTTT. Its translation is CASSSPTEAFF.

The chain joins TRBV19 to TRBJ2-3, with TRBD2 matching 9 bases. V shed 3 bases and J 2 bases; nucleotides not matched to a gene: 6. Germline loops: CDR1 LNHDA, CDR2 SQIVND (reference sequence). CDR3 length equals 16 residues. DNA of the CDR3: TGTGCCAGTAGTATGACTAGCGGTAGATTCACAGATACGCAGTATTTT. Amino acid sequence: CASSMTSGRFTDTQYF.

The chain joins TRBV5-1 to TRBJ2-1; 9 bases are shared with TRBD1. The CDR3 loop spans 15 amino acids. Unmatched junction bases numbered 7, after V lost 5 bases and J lost 4 bases. CDR1 and CDR2 from the germline V gene are SGHRS and YFSETQ. This chain's CDR3 is CASRPGQGWYNEQFF. DNA for the CDR3: TGCGCCAGCAGGCCTGGACAGGGGTGGTACAATGAGCAGTTCTTC.

This clonotype turned up a few times. The V call is TRBV28, the J call TRBJ1-2; no clear D gene. The CDR3 extends over 13 amino acids. Deletions cut 4 bases from V and 4 bases from J, with 10 bases between. Germline loops: CDR1 MDHEN, CDR2 SYDVKM. CDR3 sequence reads: CASSSPMFYGYTF. CDR3 bases: TGTGCCAGCAGTTCCCCTATGTTCTATGGCTACACCTTC.

About this clonotype itself: Mismatch with germline at one junction end may stem from a read error. The chain recombines TRBV9 with TRBJ2-7, with 11 nucleotides matching TRBD2. CDR1 SGDLS and CDR2 YYNGEE come from the germline V gene. The CDR3 is 14 residues long. This CDR3 is CASSVDSSGRERYF. CDR3 DNA sequence: TGTGCCAGCAGCGTAGATAGTAGCGGGAGGGAGCGGTACTTC. Variable domain in full (rest from reference TRBV9 and TRBJ2-7): DSGVTQTPKHLITATGQRVTLRCSPRSGDLSVYWYQQSLDQGLQFLIQYYNGEERAKGNILERFSAQQFPDLHSELNLSSLELGDSALYFCASSVDSSGRERYFGPGTRLTVT.

This clonotype was counted a few times. The chain couples TRBV28 to TRBJ2-3; 11 bases match TRBD1. Germline V gene lookup returns CDR1 MDHEN and CDR2 SYDVKM. This CDR3 spans 16 amino acids. V lost 4 bases, J lost 6 bases, and 9 bases stayed unmatched. CDR3 in amino acids: CASSSGQGASGDTQYF. CDR3 DNA sequence: TGTGCCAGCAGTTCCGGACAGGGGGCCTCCGGTGATACGCAGTATTTT.

The chain is built from TRBV20-1 and TRBJ2-1; the D gene is possibly TRBD2 (6 bases). Per the germline V gene, CDR1 is DFQATT and CDR2 is SNEGSKA (reference sequence). The CDR3 runs 16 residues. V was cut by 3 bases and J by 5 bases, with 20 bases left in between. This CDR3 reads CSASPEGAGHNNEQFF. The DNA of the CDR3 is TGCAGTGCTAGTCCTGAGGGAGCGGGCCATAACAATGAGCAGTTCTTC.

This clonotype has just one count. The chain is built from TRBV6-1 and TRBJ1-4, with no clear D. CDR1 is MNHNS and CDR2 is SASEGT in the germline V gene. The CDR3 spans 14 residues. V was clipped by 8 bases and J by 5 bases, with 15 bases between them. CDR3 region: CASPAPDGNEKLFF. Here the CDR3 DNA reads TGTGCCAGCCCCGCACCAGACGGAAATGAAAAACTGTTTTTT.

This clonotype was observed a handful of times. This sequence joins TRBV7-8 and TRBJ2-3, with TRBD2 matching 7 bases. The CDR3 totals 15 residues. The trim removed 5 bases at V and 7 bases at J, leaving 12 bases unmatched. CDR1 is SGHVS, CDR2 FQNEAQ, per germline. The CDR3 DNA follows: TGTGCCAGCAGCCCCACCAGCGGGACCCTTCATACGCAGTATTTT. Its protein is CASSPTSGTLHTQYF.

Of note for this clonotype: This may be a read error, as it is one base from a much larger clone. The chain has TRBV28 and TRBJ1-1; TRBD1 is a possible D gene (5 bases). CDR1 and CDR2 from the germline V gene are MDHEN and SYDVKM. The CDR3 spans 15 residues. The CDR3: CAGSLSAGRNTEAFF. DNA for the CDR3: TGTGCCGGCAGTTTATCGGCAGGGAGGAACACTGAAGCTTTCTTT.

In its sample, this clonotype was seen many times. V and J are TRBV11-2 and TRBJ2-7; the match to TRBD2 covers 8 bases. CDR1 is SGHAT, CDR2 FQNNGV, per germline. V lost 5 bases and J lost 3; bases outside the gene matches: 12. CDR3 size: 16 residues. This CDR3 reads CASSLLSGTRIYEQYF. The DNA of the CDR3 is TGTGCCAGCAGCCTACTGAGCGGGACTAGAATCTACGAGCAGTACTTC.

This clonotype was observed many times. The V call is TRBV2, the J call TRBJ2-5; possible D gene TRBD2, 7 bases. CDR3 length: 16 residues. Germline values: CDR1 SNHLY, CDR2 FYNNEI. Deletions cut 4 bases from V and 5 bases from J, with 20 bases between. CDR3 bases: TGTGCCAGCAGTGGTCGGTCTAGGGGGGGGCACGAGACCCAGTACTTC. It yields the protein CASSGRSRGGHETQYF. Filled out from reference TRBV2 and TRBJ2-5, the complete variable domain reads EPEVTQTPSHQVTQMGQEVILRCVPISNHLYFYWYRQILGQKVEFLVSFYNNEISEKSEIFDDQFSVERPDGSNFTLKIRSTKLEDSAMYFCASSGRSRGGHETQYFGPGTRLLVL.

A few counts support this clonotype. The junction differs from germline at one of its ends, possibly a read error. This sequence joins TRBV9 and TRBJ2-1, with TRBD2 matching 7 bases. From germline, CDR1 is SGDLS and CDR2 YYNGEE. The CDR3 has 16 amino acids. The CDR3 loop reads CAGSTIAGVAYNEQFF. CDR3 sequence (DNA): TGTGCCGGCAGCACAATAGCGGGCGTAGCCTACAATGAGCAGTTCTTC. The full variable domain, completed using reference TRBV9 and TRBJ2-1, is DSGVTQTPKHLITATGQRVTLRCSPRSGDLSVYWYQQSLDQGLQFLIQYYNGEERAKGNILERFSAQQFPDLHSELNLSSLELGDSALYFCAGSTIAGVAYNEQFFGPGTRLTVL.

This sequence joins TRBV4-1 and TRBJ1-5; 9 bases map to TRBD1. The CDR3 runs to 19 residues. CDR1 and CDR2 (germline): MGHRA, YSYEKL. With 1 base clipped from V and 1 base from J, the junction kept 11 bases outside the gene matches. This CDR3 reads CASSQGVPGQGGSNQPQHF. The CDR3 nucleotides read TGCGCCAGCAGCCAAGGCGTCCCGGGACAGGGAGGGAGCAATCAGCCCCAGCATTTT.

This clonotype has only a few counts. This chain uses TRBV12-3 or TRBV12-4 with TRBJ2-7, with unresolved D. The CDR3 is made up of 13 amino acids. V was cut by 1 base and J by 3 bases, with 7 bases left in between. The CDR3 region is CASSLELIYEQYF. The CDR3, as DNA: TGTGCCAGCAGTTTAGAACTAATCTACGAGCAGTACTTC.

This clonotype was observed a few times. The V call is TRBV15, the J call TRBJ1-6; D call uncertain. The V end lost 0 bases, the J end lost 16 bases, and 16 bases lay between the germline ends. The germline gives CDR1 LNHNV, CDR2 YYDKDF (reference sequence). The length of the CDR3 is 14 residues. CDR3 nucleotides: TGTGCCACCAGCAGAGATCGAGAGGTCAGACCTCTCCACTTT. It encodes CATSRDREVRPLHF. Full variable domain (missing parts from reference TRBV15 and TRBJ1-6): DAMVIQNPRYQVTQFGKPVTLSCSQTLNHNVMYWYQQKSSQAPKLLFHYYDKDFNNEADTPDNFQSRRPNTSFCFLDIRSPGLGDTAMYLCATSRDREVRPLHFGNGTRLTVT.

This clonotype was detected only a few times. This sequence joins TRBV4-1 and TRBJ2-5; the match to TRBD2 covers 16 bases. The ends lost 3 bases at V and 1 base at J; junction bases unmatched: 8. The CDR3 consists of 19 residues. CDR1 is MGHRA and CDR2 is YSYEKL in the germline V gene. In nucleotides, the CDR3 is TGCGCCAGCAGCCAGCCGGGACTAGCGGGGGGGCGGGTCCAAGAGACCCAGTACTTC. It codes for CASSQPGLAGGRVQETQYF.

The V gene is TRBV12-3 or TRBV12-4, the J gene TRBJ1-2, with 11 nucleotides matching TRBD1. The V segment lost 4 bases and the J segment 4 bases; nucleotides outside the gene matches: 8. There are 16 residues in the CDR3. CDR3 loop: CASSSGGQGGAYGYTF. In nucleotides, the CDR3 is TGTGCCAGCAGTTCCGGGGGACAGGGGGGCGCCTATGGCTACACCTTC.